Below, one T cell receptor (beta chain) is given with its context. Its antigen is as yet unknown. Chemo-refractory metastatic non-small-cell lung cancer patients were treated with focal radiation plus CTLA-4 blockade with ipilimumab. The protocol was immunoSEQ multiplex PCR, while the TCRdb copy is restricted to in-frame clones and leaves out a portion. The data contain tens of thousands of clones, roughly four fifths of them singletons. This sample was included in a study of radiotherapy plus CTLA-4 blockade in lung cancer. The wider study: Objective responses were recorded in about 18% of patients, with disease control recorded in 25% to 40%. Findings of the study overall: Radiotherapy was combined with ipilimumab, and tumor-derived TCR clones then expanded in blood.

Germline CDR1 reads SEHNR; CDR2 reads FQNEAQ (reference sequence). The ends were cut back, 5 bases at V and 0 bases at J, with 13 bases in the middle. The CDR3 covers 16 residues. The source of this sequence is a human donor with non-small cell lung cancer who had a complete response to radiotherapy plus ipilimumab. This chain links TRBV7-9 with TRBJ1-4, with D possibly matching TRBD1 (5 bases). This material consisted of peripheral blood, taken from a patient treated with radiotherapy plus ipilimumab. The CDR3 nucleotides read TGTGCCAGCAGCCTAGGTCAGGGTGCAACTAATGAAAAACTGTTTTTT. As protein: CASSLGQGATNEKLFF. Using reference TRBV7-9 and TRBJ1-4 for the parts outside the CDR3, the full variable domain is DTGVSQNPRHKITKRGQNVTFRCDPISEHNRLYWYRQTLGQGPEFLTYFQNEAQLEKSRLLSDRFSAERPKGSFSTLEIQRTEQGDSAMYLCASSLGQGATNEKLFFGSGTQLSVL.